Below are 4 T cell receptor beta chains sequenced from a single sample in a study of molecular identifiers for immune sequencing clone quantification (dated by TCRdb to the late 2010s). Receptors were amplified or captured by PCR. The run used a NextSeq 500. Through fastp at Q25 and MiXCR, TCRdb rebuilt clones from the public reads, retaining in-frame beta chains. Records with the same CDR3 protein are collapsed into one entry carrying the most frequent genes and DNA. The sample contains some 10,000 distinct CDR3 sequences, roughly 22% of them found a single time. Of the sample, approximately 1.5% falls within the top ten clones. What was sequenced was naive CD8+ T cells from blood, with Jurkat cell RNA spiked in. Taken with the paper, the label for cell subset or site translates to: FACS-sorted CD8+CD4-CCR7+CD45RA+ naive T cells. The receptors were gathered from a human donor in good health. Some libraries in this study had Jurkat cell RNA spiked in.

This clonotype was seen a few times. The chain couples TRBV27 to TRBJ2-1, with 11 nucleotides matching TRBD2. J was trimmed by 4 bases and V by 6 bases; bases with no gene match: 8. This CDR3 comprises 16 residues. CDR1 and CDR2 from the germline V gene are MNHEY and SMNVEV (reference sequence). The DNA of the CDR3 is TGTGCCAGCAGAGCTTCCGGGACTAGCGGTTACAATGAGCAGTTCTTC. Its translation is CASRASGTSGYNEQFF.

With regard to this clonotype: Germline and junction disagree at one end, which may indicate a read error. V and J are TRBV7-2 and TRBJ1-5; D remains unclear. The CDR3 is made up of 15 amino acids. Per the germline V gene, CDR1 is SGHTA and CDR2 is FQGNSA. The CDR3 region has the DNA TGTGCCAGCAGCCCGCCACTCTATAGCAATCAGCCCCCGCATTTT. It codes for CASSPPLYSNQPPHF.

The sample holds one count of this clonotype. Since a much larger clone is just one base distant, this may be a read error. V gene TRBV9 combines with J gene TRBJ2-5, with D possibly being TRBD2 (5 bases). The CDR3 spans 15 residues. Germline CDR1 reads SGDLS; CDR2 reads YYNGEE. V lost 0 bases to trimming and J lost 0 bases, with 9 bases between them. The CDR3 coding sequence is TGTGCCAGCAGCGTAGATGCCGGGGACCAAGAGACCCAGTACTTC. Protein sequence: CASSVDAGDQETQYF. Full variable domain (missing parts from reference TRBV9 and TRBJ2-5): DSGVTQTPKHLITATGQRVTLRCSPRSGDLSVYWYQQSLDQGLQFLIQYYNGEERAKGNILERFSAQQFPDLHSELNLSSLELGDSALYFCASSVDAGDQETQYFGPGTRLLVL.

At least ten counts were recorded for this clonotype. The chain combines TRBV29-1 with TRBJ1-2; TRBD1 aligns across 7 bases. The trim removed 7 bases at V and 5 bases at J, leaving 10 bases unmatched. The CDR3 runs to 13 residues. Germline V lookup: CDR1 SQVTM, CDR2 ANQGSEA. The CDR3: CSGWDSGGYGYTF. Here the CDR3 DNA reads TGCAGCGGCTGGGACAGTGGAGGATATGGCTACACCTTC.